A single sample is the source of the 14 T cell receptor beta chains below, sequenced in a study of neurological immune-mediated disorders. From the 5' RACE reads, TCRdb called clonotypes with MiXCR, one entry per CDR3 protein. The repertoire holds 50,000 or so distinct CDR3 sequences, about 3.4% seen once, with approximately 7.1% in the top ten. Material for sequencing was PBMCs. These receptors were obtained from a woman aged 55-70 years with multiple sclerosis.

This clonotype was counted many times. The V and J genes are TRBV5-1 and TRBJ2-5; D not resolved. From germline, CDR1 is SGHRS and CDR2 YFSETQ. CDR3 length: 15 amino acids. The V end was cut by 0 bases, the J end by 3 bases, with 12 bases between. The CDR3 sequence is CASSLDGIAKETQYF. The CDR3 nucleotides read TGCGCCAGCAGCTTGGACGGAATTGCGAAAGAGACCCAGTACTTC.

This clonotype was recorded at least ten times. The rearrangement links TRBV20-1 to TRBJ1-5; D is ambiguous. Trimming pared 1 base from V and 2 bases from J, leaving 21 bases between. The CDR3 has 18 amino acids. Germline-derived CDR1 and CDR2 are DFQATT and SNEGSKA (reference sequence). The CDR3 loop reads CSARATRAILRGNQPQHF. Here the CDR3 DNA reads TGCAGTGCTAGAGCGACCCGGGCTATACTCAGAGGCAATCAGCCCCAGCATTTT.

This clonotype was recorded many times. V usage is TRBV7-9 and J usage is TRBJ2-1; 8 bases match TRBD1. Trimming took 5 bases from V and 0 from J; bases not matched to a gene: 9. This CDR3 is built from 17 residues. CDR1 is SEHNR and CDR2 is FQNEAQ in the germline V gene (reference sequence). The CDR3 DNA sequence: TGTGCCAGCAGCCTCGGACAGGGCTTAGGCTCCTACAATGAGCAGTTCTTC. Encoded protein: CASSLGQGLGSYNEQFF.

A few counts support this clonotype. The chain uses TRBV4-2 and TRBJ1-2; 10 nucleotides agree with TRBD1. The ends lost 2 bases at V and 4 bases at J; junction bases unmatched: 13. CDR1 is LGHNA, CDR2 YNFKEQ, per germline. The CDR3 covers 18 residues. The CDR3 here is CASSQPTTGGRIPYGYTF. CDR3 nucleotide sequence: TGTGCCAGCAGCCAACCAACGACAGGGGGCCGCATTCCCTATGGCTACACCTTC.

This clonotype was counted at least ten times. The chain combines TRBV3-1 with TRBJ2-6; no clear D. There are 14 residues in the CDR3. V dropped 2 bases and J dropped 0 bases, with 2 bases sitting between them. Germline lookup yields CDR1 LGHDT and CDR2 YNNKEL (reference sequence). The CDR3 reads CASSQNSGANVLTF. In DNA form, the CDR3 reads TGTGCCAGCAGCCAAAACTCTGGGGCCAACGTCCTGACTTTC.

Worth noting for this clonotype: A read error may account for a junction end that differs from germline. V and J are TRBV5-1 and TRBJ1-6, with 7 bases matching TRBD1. Germline CDR1 is SGHRS and CDR2 is YFSETQ. The CDR3 covers 14 residues. The CDR3 DNA is TGCGCCAGTTCCTGGACAGGCCCTGGTTCAACCCTCAACTTT. This translates into CASSWTGPGSTLNF.

This clonotype was detected ten times or more. The chain is built from TRBV18 and TRBJ2-7, with 9 bases matching TRBD1. The CDR3 has 15 residues. V dropped 4 bases and J dropped 2; count of bases not matched to a gene: 6. Germline V gene sequence: CDR1 KGHSH, CDR2 LQKENI. CDR3 residues: CASSQGGQGTYEQYF. Here the CDR3 DNA reads TGTGCCAGCTCACAGGGGGGACAGGGAACCTACGAGCAGTACTTC.

This clonotype was counted many times. The V call is TRBV5-1, the J call TRBJ2-2; TRBD1 matches 7 bases. The CDR3 length is 14 residues. The junction had 3 bases not matched to a gene; V was cut back by 7 bases and J by 0 bases. Looked up from germline, CDR1 is SGHRS and CDR2 is YFSETQ. The DNA of the CDR3 is TGCGCCAGCCAACAGGGGTCGAACACCGGGGAGCTGTTTTTT. It codes for CASQQGSNTGELFF. Looking up the rest from reference TRBV5-1 and TRBJ2-2 gives the full variable domain: KAGVTQTPRYLIKTRGQQVTLSCSPISGHRSVSWYQQTPGQGLQFLFEYFSETQRNKGNFPGRFSGRQFSNSRSEMNVSTLELGDSALYLCASQQGSNTGELFFGEGSRLTVL.

This clonotype was observed at least ten times. The rearrangement links TRBV7-8 to TRBJ2-5; TRBD1 agrees at 9 bases. CDR1 and CDR2 from the germline V gene are SGHVS and FQNEAQ. The J segment lost 3 bases and the V segment lost 1 base, leaving 6 bases of the junction unmatched. The CDR3 totals 16 residues. The CDR3 spells CASSLVGTGSKETQYF. The CDR3 DNA reads as TGTGCCAGCAGCTTAGTTGGGACAGGGTCGAAAGAGACCCAGTACTTC.

This clonotype has at least ten counts. This sequence joins TRBV20-1 and TRBJ2-4; 7 nucleotides match TRBD2. This CDR3 comprises 18 residues. Per germline, CDR1 DFQATT and CDR2 SNEGSKA (reference sequence). The ends lost 0 bases at V and 4 bases at J; junction bases unmatched: 15. CDR3 sequence: CSARDYPGLDWEKNIQYF. CDR3 DNA: TGCAGTGCTAGAGATTACCCCGGACTAGATTGGGAGAAAAACATTCAGTACTTC.

This clonotype has only a few counts. A much larger clone lies a single base off, so this may be a read error. This chain links TRBV15 with TRBJ2-3, with unresolved D. The germline CDR1 and CDR2 sequences are LNHNV and YYDKDF (reference sequence). The CDR3 has 12 amino acids. In DNA, the CDR3 is TGTGCCAACAGCACAACCCCAGATACGCAGTATTTT. As protein: CANSTTPDTQYF.

This clonotype came up many times. The chain combines TRBV5-1 with TRBJ2-3; D not resolved. V was shortened by 4 bases and J by 0 bases, with 3 bases between the two germline ends. The CDR3 length is 12 residues. Germline V CDR1 and CDR2: SGHRS, YFSETQ. The CDR3 coding sequence is TGCGCCAGCAGCCTTAGCACAGATACGCAGTATTTT. This gives the protein CASSLSTDTQYF. The full variable domain, rest sourced from reference TRBV5-1 and TRBJ2-3, is KAGVTQTPRYLIKTRGQQVTLSCSPISGHRSVSWYQQTPGQGLQFLFEYFSETQRNKGNFPGRFSGRQFSNSRSEMNVSTLELGDSALYLCASSLSTDTQYFGPGTRLTVL.

This clonotype was recorded at least ten times. The chain recombines TRBV4-1 with TRBJ1-1, with D tentatively TRBD1 (6 bases). This CDR3 is 15 amino acids long. Germline V lookup: CDR1 MGHRA, CDR2 YSYEKL. Trimming stripped 1 base from V and 6 bases from J, with 15 bases between. Here the CDR3 DNA reads TGCGCCAGCAGCCAAGCTATTGGACAGCAACCTGAAGCTTTCTTT. This encodes CASSQAIGQQPEAFF.

At least ten counts were recorded for this clonotype. The chain joins TRBV29-1 to TRBJ1-1, with TRBD1 identical over 10 bases. Trimming cost V 4 bases and J 5 bases; bases outside gene matches: 7. CDR1 and CDR2 (germline): SQVTM, ANQGSEA. This CDR3 has 14 amino acids. CDR3 in amino acids: CSVVGQGLLTEAFF. The CDR3 DNA sequence: TGCAGCGTTGTGGGACAGGGGCTTCTTACTGAAGCTTTCTTT.